The 3 T cell receptor beta chains below were found in one sample sequenced in a study of blood T cell repertoires in COVID-19. The table came from immunoSEQ multiplex PCR; TCRdb's copy has only in-frame clones and leaves some out. The sample shows 200,000 to 300,000 clones, more than 75% of them seen only once. The specimen was peripheral blood. The source of these receptors is a woman aged 55-69 years with COVID-19, enrolled during active disease.

Only a few counts were recorded for this clone. The chain combines TRBV6-2 or TRBV6-3 with TRBJ2-2; D might be TRBD1 (5 bases). The ends were cut back, 4 bases at V and 2 bases at J, with 11 bases in the middle. This CDR3 comprises 15 residues. From germline, CDR1 is MNHEY and CDR2 SVGEGT. The DNA of the CDR3 is TGTGCCAGCAGTTTAGTACAGGCCAACACCGGGGAGCTGTTTTTT. Its protein is CASSLVQANTGELFF.

The chain uses TRBV11-3 and TRBJ1-4; 9 nucleotides match TRBD1. Germline trimming cut 5 bases from V and 4 bases from J; bases unmatched to any gene: 8. The CDR3 sequence is 16 residues long. Germline V gene sequence: CDR1 SGHNT, CDR2 YENEEA. This chain's CDR3 is CASSVRQGGDNEKLFF. The CDR3 DNA is TGTGCCAGCAGCGTACGACAGGGGGGAGATAATGAAAAACTGTTTTTT.

The chain employs TRBV29-1 and TRBJ2-7, with 10 bases aligning to TRBD2. Losses at the gene ends were 6 bases for V and 5 bases for J; bases not matched to a gene: 7. The CDR3 contains 13 residues. Germline assignment: CDR1 SQVTM and CDR2 ANQGSEA. CDR3 sequence: CSVVAGGFDEQYF. The CDR3 nucleotides read TGCAGCGTGGTAGCGGGAGGCTTCGACGAGCAGTACTTC.